This T cell receptor (beta chain) was captured in a study of shared T cell receptors in the human thymus. Here immunoSEQ multiplex PCR was the method, and the copy in TCRdb shows in-frame clones only, minus some. The sample includes some 760,000 clones, over 75% seen only once; the top ten take roughly 0.01%. The CDR3 is 15 amino acids. V was trimmed by 1 base and J by 2 bases, leaving 12 bases between them. Germline lookup yields CDR1 SGHDT and CDR2 YYEEEE. The same sample was also studied in work on human thymus T cells. That paper states: Obtained as resections during corrective heart surgery, the thymus tissue was then studied.

This receptor was taken from a girl under three years old with a congenital heart defect. Source material: thymocytes. V and J are TRBV5-6 and TRBJ1-2; D not resolved. The CDR3 region is CASSLSWSRNYGYTF. CDR3 in DNA: TGTGCCAGCAGCTTGTCATGGTCTCGGAACTATGGCTACACCTTC.